The subject of this entry is one T cell receptor beta chain. As yet, its antigen is unknown. This sample stems from a study of breast tumors, draining lymph nodes, adjacent tissues. One entry per CDR3 protein, called by TCRdb with MiXCR from the multiplex PCR reads. The sample shows 20,000 or so distinct CDR3 sequences, about 61% of them seen only once. Overall study results and limits: The data were judged consistent with most tumor T cells coming from lymph node and expanding in tumor. Tumor and nontumor repertoires were significantly more similar in luminal-like than in basal-like breast cancer. Tumors had less TCR diversity than lymph nodes, more than nontumor tissue.

The TCR sequence derives from a female donor with breast cancer. Some clones in this sample may be carry-over from other donors' samples. Sequenced input: tumor-adjacent breast tissue.

The CDR3 spells CASSAQGANSPLHF. The CDR3 nucleotides read TGTGCCAGCAGCGCACAGGGGGCAAATTCACCCCTCCACTTT. This sequence joins TRBV2 and TRBJ1-6; 9 nucleotides agree with TRBD1. The V gene end was trimmed by 6 bases and the J gene end by 7 bases; junction bases not matched to a gene: 4. The germline V gene has CDR1 SNHLY and CDR2 FYNNEI. This CDR3 has 14 residues.